This T cell receptor beta chain was observed in a study of T-cell memory formation after mild COVID-19. The length of the CDR3 is 17 residues. CDR1 and CDR2 (germline): MNHNS, SASEGT. Trimming at V came to 7 bases and at J to 4 bases, leaving 14 bases not matched to a gene. TCRalpha and TCRbeta libraries used 5'RACE with constant-segment primers and UMIs. A single record per CDR3 protein comes from TCRdb applying MiXCR to the 5' RACE reads. In the table there are 400,000 to 500,000 distinct CDR3 sequences, around 20% of which are singletons. The sequence was collected from an adult woman who had mild COVID-19 (a few samples of this study predate the infection). Cell type and time point are not known. This chain links TRBV6-1 with TRBJ2-2, with 8 bases fitting TRBD2. The sample was PBMCs or a T cell subset sorted from them (not recorded which). CDR3 sequence reads: CASNPRAGGGGTGELFF. CDR3 DNA: TGTGCCAGCAACCCCCGGGCGGGGGGTGGCGGCACCGGGGAGCTGTTTTTT.